This TCR beta chain was found in a study of cytotoxic CD8 clonotypes in ibrutinib-treated CLL. Whole-study context: In all, about a dozen patients were relapsed/refractory, about 15 were treatment-naive and approximately 17 were IGHV unmutated.

Germline lookup yields CDR1 SGDLS and CDR2 YYNGEE. V was clipped by 0 bases and J by 6 bases, with 12 bases between them. The CDR3 length is 15 residues. TCRdb's table, derived via immunoSEQ multiplex PCR, lists solely in-frame clones and lacks some. Among approximately 200,000 clones, about 72% were seen once, and the ten largest hold around 15%. This clonotype was sampled from a human donor with chronic lymphocytic leukemia. The specimen comprised PBMCs, sampled after 24 months of ibrutinib treatment. The chain carries TRBV9 and TRBJ2-2; no clear D gene. The CDR3 here is CASSVVNSRAGELFF. The DNA for the CDR3 is TGTGCCAGCAGCGTAGTTAACTCCAGAGCCGGGGAGCTGTTTTTT.